The 20 T cell receptor beta chains below all came from one sample that was sequenced in a study of T cells after posttransplantation cyclophosphamide. Clones were sequenced by immunoSEQ multiplex PCR, and TCRdb holds only the in-frame ones, with some missing. This table has roughly 11,000 clones, over 70% appearing once. Sampled 1 year posttransplant, controls received myeloablative marrow transplants, methotrexate and a calcineurin inhibitor. Material: PBMCs, obtained 350 to 400 days after allogeneic stem cell transplant with calcineurin inhibitor and methotrexate. Receptors originate from a male patient in his thirties who received an allogeneic stem cell transplant from an unrelated donor, was CMV-positive, and had acute GVHD only. The graft donor may have given rise to some T cells.

The chain combines TRBV6-1 with TRBJ1-3; tentative D call: TRBD1 (5 bases). Germline V CDR1 and CDR2: MNHNS, SASEGT. The CDR3 has 15 residues. The V end was cut by 2 bases, the J end by 8 bases, with 16 bases between. The CDR3 DNA reads as TGTGCCAGCAGTGAAAACGGTCTGGGGCTTTACACCATATATTTT. Translation gives CASSENGLGLYTIYF.

The chain couples TRBV5-8 to TRBJ2-4; 8 bases fit TRBD1. The CDR3 has 14 amino acids. V dropped 4 bases and J dropped 1; count of bases not matched to a gene: 1. Germline lookup yields CDR1 SGHTS and CDR2 YDEGEE. Here the CDR3 reads CASSRDRAKNIQYF. The DNA of the CDR3 is TGTGCCAGCAGCCGGGACAGGGCCAAAAACATTCAGTACTTC.

V gene TRBV7-9 combines with J gene TRBJ2-7, with 9 positions matching TRBD2. This CDR3 has 14 residues. Losses at the gene ends were 5 bases for V and 0 bases for J; bases not matched to a gene: 2. CDR1 and CDR2 (germline): SEHNR, FQNEAQ (reference sequence). The CDR3, as DNA: TGTGCCAGCAGCCTTAGCGGGGGCTCCTACGAGCAGTACTTC. Amino acid sequence: CASSLSGGSYEQYF.

A note on this clone: Other DNA sequences within the sample encode an identical CDR3. The chain carries TRBV27 and TRBJ1-2; 10 bases line up with TRBD1. CDR1 and CDR2 from the germline V gene are MNHEY and SMNVEV (reference sequence). This CDR3 has 14 amino acids. Trimming took 5 bases from V and 8 from J; bases not matched to a gene: 8. In DNA form, the CDR3 reads TGTGCCAGCAGTCTATTGGGGACAGGGGAAGGCTACACCTTC. It encodes CASSLLGTGEGYTF.

This chain uses TRBV6-4 with TRBJ1-1, with 8 bases fitting TRBD1. Germline V gene lookup returns CDR1 MRHNA and CDR2 SNTAGT. This CDR3 comprises 14 residues. V shed 0 bases and J 3 bases; nucleotides not matched to a gene: 0. The chain's CDR3 is CASSDSGQDTEAFF. In DNA form, the CDR3 reads TGTGCCAGCAGTGACTCGGGACAGGACACTGAAGCTTTCTTT.

The chain has TRBV27 and TRBJ1-5; D uncertain. Germline V lookup: CDR1 MNHEY, CDR2 SMNVEV (reference sequence). V lost 8 bases, J lost 0 bases, and 8 bases lay in between. The CDR3 loop spans 13 amino acids. Written as DNA, the CDR3 is TGTGCCAGCGGAACGGGTAGCAATCAGCCCCAGCATTTT. It yields the protein CASGTGSNQPQHF.

V usage is TRBV2 and J usage is TRBJ2-7, with D possibly being TRBD2 (5 bases). Trimming took off 4 bases at V and 2 bases at J, with 9 bases between the two ends. Germline-derived CDR1 and CDR2 are SNHLY and FYNNEI. The CDR3 is made up of 13 amino acids. This CDR3 reads CASSVSETYEQYF. For the CDR3, the DNA is TGTGCCAGCAGTGTTAGCGAGACCTACGAGCAGTACTTC.

The chain employs TRBV27 and TRBJ2-7, with TRBD2 identical over 11 bases. Germline CDR1 is MNHEY and CDR2 is SMNVEV (reference sequence). Germline trimming cut 5 bases from V and 3 bases from J; bases unmatched to any gene: 0. The CDR3 is made up of 13 amino acids. The chain's CDR3 is CASSLAGGYEQYF. The CDR3 nucleotides are TGTGCCAGCAGTCTAGCGGGAGGCTACGAGCAGTACTTC.

The chain employs TRBV5-6 and TRBJ2-2, with 10 bases identical to TRBD1. The junction had 15 bases not matched to a gene; V was cut back by 4 bases and J by 9 bases. Germline assignment: CDR1 SGHDT and CDR2 YYEEEE. This CDR3 has 17 amino acids. The CDR3 bases are TGTGCCAGCAGCCCGGCCGGGACAGGGGTGTCATTCCGGGAGCTGTTTTTT. This gives the protein CASSPAGTGVSFRELFF.

The chain recombines TRBV4-3 with TRBJ1-2; D is ambiguous. The V end lost 0 bases, the J end lost 4 bases, and 9 bases lay between the germline ends. The V gene's germline CDR1 is LGHNA and CDR2 YSLEER. The CDR3 loop spans 14 amino acids. The CDR3 here is CASSQDLGGYGYTF. The CDR3 bases are TGCGCCAGCAGCCAAGATCTTGGAGGCTATGGCTACACCTTC.

This chain links TRBV27 with TRBJ2-1; 8 bases are a match to TRBD2. The CDR3 loop spans 16 amino acids. Germline lookup yields CDR1 MNHEY and CDR2 SMNVEV (reference sequence). V shed 6 bases, J shed 4 bases, and the junction held 11 bases outside the gene matches. Here the CDR3 reads CASSLWGSGVYNEQFF. The CDR3 nucleotides read TGTGCCAGCAGCCTCTGGGGTAGCGGGGTGTACAATGAGCAGTTCTTC.

The V and J genes are TRBV5-4 and TRBJ1-1; 7 positions match TRBD1. CDR1 is SGHNT, CDR2 YYREEE, per germline (reference sequence). J lost 0 bases, V lost 4 bases, and 3 bases had no gene match. This CDR3 contains 14 residues. In DNA form, the CDR3 reads TGTGCCAGCAGCCGGGGACAGATGAACACTGAAGCTTTCTTT. It specifies CASSRGQMNTEAFF.

V and J are TRBV4-1 and TRBJ2-7; the D gene is possibly TRBD1 (6 bases). V was shortened by 1 base and J by 0 bases, with 13 bases between the two germline ends. This CDR3 is 16 amino acids long. Germline V CDR1 and CDR2: MGHRA, YSYEKL. CDR3 sequence reads: CASSQVGQLSSYEQYF. DNA for the CDR3: TGCGCCAGCAGCCAAGTAGGACAGCTCTCCTCCTACGAGCAGTACTTC.

The chain carries TRBV4-1 and TRBJ1-4; D is possibly TRBD1 (6 bases). The V end was cut by 3 bases, the J end by 5 bases, with 16 bases between. The V gene's germline CDR1 is MGHRA and CDR2 YSYEKL. The CDR3 totals 16 residues. In nucleotides, the CDR3 is TGCGCCAGCAGCCAGGGGCGGGGAGGGGGAAATGAAAAACTGTTTTTT. Protein: CASSQGRGGGNEKLFF.

This clone was detected only a few times. The CDR3 region has the DNA TGTGCCAGCAGTCAGGACAGCGCCTACGAGCAGTACTTC. Its protein product is CASSQDSAYEQYF. The chain combines TRBV2 with TRBJ2-7; TRBD1 might be the D (6 bases). The CDR3 length is 13 residues. Germline V gene sequence: CDR1 SNHLY, CDR2 FYNNEI. V was trimmed by 5 bases and J by 2 bases, leaving 10 bases between them. The full variable domain, with the rest looked up from reference TRBV2 and TRBJ2-7, is EPEVTQTPSHQVTQMGQEVILRCVPISNHLYFYWYRQILGQKVEFLVSFYNNEISEKSEIFDDQFSVERPDGSNFTLKIRSTKLEDSAMYFCASSQDSAYEQYFGPGTRLTVT.

The CDR3 reads CASGLSGGTEAFF. Written as DNA, the CDR3 is TGTGCTAGTGGTTTGTCGGGTGGCACTGAAGCTTTCTTT. The chain uses TRBV12-5 and TRBJ1-1, with no clear D. Trimming stripped 2 bases from V and 4 bases from J, with 8 bases between. The germline V gene has CDR1 LGHNT and CDR2 FRNRAP. The CDR3 totals 13 residues.

This clone was seen a few times. The genes are TRBV27 and TRBJ1-5; perhaps TRBD1 as D (6 bases). The CDR3 sequence is 14 residues long. V shed 5 bases and J shed 8 bases, with 16 bases lying between them. Germline values: CDR1 MNHEY, CDR2 SMNVEV (reference sequence). This CDR3 is CASSPEGGWEPQHF. CDR3 bases: TGTGCCAGCAGTCCCGAGGGGGGGTGGGAGCCCCAGCATTTT.

The genes are TRBV19 and TRBJ2-1, with D unclear. V shed 7 bases and J shed 4 bases, with 5 bases lying between them. There are 11 residues in the CDR3. The germline V gene has CDR1 LNHDA and CDR2 SQIVND (reference sequence). The CDR3: CASNEYNEQFF. The CDR3, as DNA: TGTGCCAGTAATGAGTACAATGAGCAGTTCTTC.

This rearrangement joins TRBV19 to TRBJ2-7; possibly TRBD1 for D (6 bases). V lost 3 bases, J lost 2 bases, and 20 bases lay in between. Looked up from germline, CDR1 is LNHDA and CDR2 is SQIVND (reference sequence). This CDR3 has 17 residues. The chain's CDR3 is CASSISALGDKAYEQYF. CDR3 sequence (DNA): TGTGCCAGTAGTATTTCTGCTTTAGGGGACAAGGCCTACGAGCAGTACTTC.

In this sample, this clone turned up a few times. The chain employs TRBV5-1 and TRBJ1-2, with D possibly matching TRBD1 (5 bases). V was shortened by 1 base and J by 8 bases, with 9 bases between the two germline ends. Germline CDR1 and CDR2: SGHRS and YFSETQ. The CDR3 has 12 residues. In DNA, the CDR3 is TGCGCCAGCAGCTTGAGGGGATGGGGCTACACCTTC. Protein: CASSLRGWGYTF.